This T cell receptor (beta chain) was recovered during a study of cytomegalovirus exposure and HLA in healthy donors. Study outcomes and limitations: More clonal expansion characterized HLA-associated TCR beta chains than equally common others in a later analysis. In a later analysis, productive TCRs from donors in an Asian-associated ancestry cluster reportedly carried fewer N-insertions than the cohort mean.

Notes on this clone: Its antigen is undetermined.

The V gene lost 4 bases and the J gene lost 0 bases, with 12 bases spanning the gap. CDR1 is GTSNPN and CDR2 is SVGIG in the germline V gene (reference sequence). The CDR3 covers 15 residues. Amplification used 60 Vbeta primers and 13 Jbeta primers. The method was immunoSEQ multiplex PCR; TCRdb's version includes in-frame clones alone and lacks a portion of them. The table lists some 190,000 clones, 80% to 90% of them singletons, with 1.5% to 2% in the top ten. Material: PBMCs. The rearrangement links TRBV30 to TRBJ2-2; D possibly corresponds to TRBD1 (6 bases). This clonotype was sampled from a man in his forties in good health and CMV-seropositive. CDR3 nucleotide sequence: TGTGCCTGGAATCTAGGGGGTTCGAACACCGGGGAGCTGTTTTTT. Its translation is CAWNLGGSNTGELFF.